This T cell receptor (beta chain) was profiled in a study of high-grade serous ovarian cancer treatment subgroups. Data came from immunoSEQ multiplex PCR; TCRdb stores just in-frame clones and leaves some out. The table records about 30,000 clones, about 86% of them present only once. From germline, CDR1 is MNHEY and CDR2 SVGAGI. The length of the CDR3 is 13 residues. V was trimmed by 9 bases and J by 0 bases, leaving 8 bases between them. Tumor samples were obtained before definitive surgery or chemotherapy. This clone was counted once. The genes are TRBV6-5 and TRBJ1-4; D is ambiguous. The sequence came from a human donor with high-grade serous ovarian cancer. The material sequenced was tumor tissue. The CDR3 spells CASQPTTNEKLFF. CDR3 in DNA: TGTGCCAGTCAGCCAACAACTAATGAAAAACTGTTTTTT.